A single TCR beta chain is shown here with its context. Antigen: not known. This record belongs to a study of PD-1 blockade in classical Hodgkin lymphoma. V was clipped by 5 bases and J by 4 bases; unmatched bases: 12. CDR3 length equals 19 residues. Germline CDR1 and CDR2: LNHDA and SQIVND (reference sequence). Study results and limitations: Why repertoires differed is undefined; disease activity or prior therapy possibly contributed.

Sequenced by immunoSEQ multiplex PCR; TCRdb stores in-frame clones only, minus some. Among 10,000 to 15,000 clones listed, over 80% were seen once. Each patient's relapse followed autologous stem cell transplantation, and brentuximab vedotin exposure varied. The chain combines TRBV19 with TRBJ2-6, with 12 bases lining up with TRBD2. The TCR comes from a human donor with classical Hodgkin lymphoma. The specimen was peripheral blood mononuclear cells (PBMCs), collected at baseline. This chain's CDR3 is CASSRSRLAGVTGANVLTF. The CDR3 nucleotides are TGTGCCAGTAGTCGATCAAGACTAGCGGGAGTAACCGGGGCCAACGTCCTGACTTTC.